What follows are 6 T cell receptor beta chains derived from one specimen sequenced in a study of T-cell memory formation after mild COVID-19. TCRdb re-analysed the 5' RACE reads in MiXCR, keeping a single row per CDR3 protein. The sample records around 110,000 distinct CDR3 sequences, 12% being singletons. Sample: PBMCs or a T cell subset sorted from them (not recorded which). Every receptor here comes from an adult woman who had mild COVID-19 (a few samples of this study predate the infection). Cell type and time point are not known.

V usage is TRBV2 and J usage is TRBJ2-5; no firm D call. The CDR3 runs 13 residues. The germline V gene has CDR1 SNHLY and CDR2 FYNNEI. With 1 base removed from V and 5 bases from J, the gap between germline ends came to 8 bases. CDR3 protein: CASSEGVGETQYF. For the CDR3, the DNA is TGTGCCAGCAGTGAAGGGGTAGGGGAGACCCAGTACTTC. The full variable domain, in which reference TRBV2 and TRBJ2-5 provide the parts outside the CDR3, is EPEVTQTPSHQVTQMGQEVILRCVPISNHLYFYWYRQILGQKVEFLVSFYNNEISEKSEIFDDQFSVERPDGSNFTLKIRSTKLEDSAMYFCASSEGVGETQYFGPGTRLLVL.

This clonotype appeared many times. The chain couples TRBV12-3 or TRBV12-4 to TRBJ2-1, with TRBD2 matching 8 bases. CDR3 length: 20 residues. The V and J ends lost 1 base and 9 bases, in that order; junction bases with no gene match: 23. The CDR3 bases are TGTGCCAGCAGTTTAGGAGGGGGACTAGTCAGTGAAAGGGACTTCGGTGAGCAGTTCTTC. The encoded protein is CASSLGGGLVSERDFGEQFF.

A word on this clonotype: One junction end does not reproduce the germline sequence, and a read error may be involved. The chain has TRBV27 and TRBJ2-1, with D perhaps matching TRBD2 (6 bases). CDR1 MNHEY and CDR2 SMNVEV come from the germline V gene (reference sequence). The CDR3 is made up of 14 amino acids. CDR3 region: CASRGTFPYTEQFF. The CDR3 DNA sequence: TGTGCCAGCAGAGGGACTTTCCCTTACACTGAGCAGTTCTTC.

This clonotype was picked up many times. The V and J genes are TRBV4-3 and TRBJ2-2; 14 bases are a match to TRBD2. The V gene end was trimmed by 3 bases and the J gene end by 3 bases; junction bases not matched to a gene: 9. CDR1 is LGHNA, CDR2 YSLEER, per germline. There are 19 residues in the CDR3. As DNA, the CDR3 is TGCGCCAGCAGCCACGGGACTAGCGGGAGAGGGTTCTACACCGGGGAGCTGTTTTTT. The encoded protein is CASSHGTSGRGFYTGELFF.

The sample holds a few counts of this clonotype. This chain links TRBV5-1 with TRBJ2-7; D uncertain. Trimming took 3 bases from V and 3 from J, leaving 10 bases between them. Germline V gene sequence: CDR1 SGHRS, CDR2 YFSETQ. The CDR3 sequence is 13 residues long. The CDR3 DNA reads as TGCGCCAGCAGCTCAGCCCCTAACTACGAGCAGTACTTC. Amino acids: CASSSAPNYEQYF. Using reference TRBV5-1 and TRBJ2-7 for the parts outside the CDR3, the full variable domain is KAGVTQTPRYLIKTRGQQVTLSCSPISGHRSVSWYQQTPGQGLQFLFEYFSETQRNKGNFPGRFSGRQFSNSRSEMNVSTLELGDSALYLCASSSAPNYEQYFGPGTRLTVT.

The gene calls are TRBV7-2 and TRBJ2-3, with a possible D match to TRBD2 (6 bases). CDR1 and CDR2 from the germline V gene are SGHTA and FQGNSA. The CDR3 contains 16 residues. V shed 1 base and J shed 1 base, with 12 bases lying between them. The CDR3 here is CASSLEVGGGTDTQYF. The CDR3 DNA follows: TGTGCCAGCAGCTTAGAGGTCGGGGGAGGCACAGATACGCAGTATTTT.